This T cell receptor beta chain was captured by sequencing in a study of CD4+ T cells in melanoma (dated 2022 in TCRdb). At the level of the whole study: The study examined neoantigen-specific CD4+ T cells in human melanoma.

The paper as a whole reports these results and caveats: Neoantigen-specific CD4+ T cells in melanoma were reported to show diverse differentiation states. Neoantigen-specific CD4+ T cells were reported to be correlated with the function of CD8+ T cells, macrophages and B cells.

A word on this clone: The antigen it recognizes is unknown. The record has no base qualities; no much larger clone is one base away.

The donors were melanoma patients. Library preparation was by the immunoSEQ multiplex PCR assay. TCRdb retrieved this table from immuneACCESS and kept in-frame rearrangements only. Not all clones are present; in checked studies, unresolved V genes account for under half, and no reason is known for the remainder. In all, the sample holds approximately 16,000 clones, and about 62% of those were seen once. Clones ranked in the top ten supply about 15% of the sample. The sequence was obtained from a human donor with melanoma. Sample: cells from a culture (not recorded whether cultured in vitro).

The DNA is as follows: TGTGCCAGTTATGCGGGGTTTTCGTGGACTCCACTTCGGCCTGGAAACACCATATATTTT. The resulting protein is CASYAGFSWTPLRPGNTIYF. The sequence links TRBV19 to TRBJ1-3, with no D gene named confidently. Spanning cysteine to phenylalanine, the CDR3 consists of 20 amino acids. The only DNA kept is the CDR3, 60 bases in frame from the first base. As encoded in the germline V gene (reference sequence), CDR1 is LNHDA while CDR2 is SQIVND. V is clipped by 8 bases and J by 2 bases, and the sequence between their germline boundaries is 31 bases long.